The entry that follows covers one T cell receptor (beta chain) sequence. What it recognizes is unknown. The V gene end was trimmed by 4 bases and the J gene end by 6 bases; junction bases not matched to a gene: 6. The CDR3 has 13 amino acids. Germline V gives CDR1 GTSNPN, CDR2 SVGIG (reference sequence). The data originate from a study of shared clonotypes between healthy human individuals. Clones were read by immunoSEQ multiplex PCR, and TCRdb kept only the in-frame ones, dropping some. The sample has some 2.1 million clones; over 85% are singletons. General observations from the study: Sampling covered nothing but blood. Tissue TCR repertoires likely differ from those found in blood. Across subsets, estimated richness was generally greater for naive than for memory populations.

Positive CCR7 selection of CD45RO-negative cells yielded the naive CD8 cells, and terminally differentiated effector memory CD45RA+ cells were excluded. This TCR derives from a man between 18 and 29 years old in good health. Some clones in this sample may be carry-over from other donors' samples. The specimen was naive CD8+ T cells from PBMCs. J is TRBJ2-7 and V is TRBV30; 10 nucleotides line up with TRBD2. In DNA, the CDR3 is TGTGCCTGGATCCCTAGCGGGAGCGTCGAGCAGTACTTC. Amino acids: CAWIPSGSVEQYF.